This passage covers 5 T cell receptor beta chains from one sample sequenced in a study of blood T cells in healthy people across ages. It was with a sample-barcoded 5' primer and a J-beta primer mix that a second PCR of roughly 7 to 12 cycles was run. TCRdb used MiXCR to reprocess the 5' RACE reads, holding one entry per CDR3 protein. The top ten hold 20% to 25% of the sample, which has 730,000 or so distinct CDR3 sequences, roughly 45% seen once. The sequencing sample was made of blood. These receptors came from a woman in her sixties or seventies in good health.

The chain is built from TRBV29-1 and TRBJ2-3; D is ambiguous. The CDR3 extends over 13 amino acids. V gave up 2 bases and J gave up 4 bases, with 10 bases separating them. CDR1 is SQVTM and CDR2 is ANQGSEA in the germline V gene. The CDR3 bases are TGCAGCGTTGAAAGTGCCGTGGCAGATACGCAGTATTTT. Translation: CSVESAVADTQYF.

The DNA for the CDR3 is TGTGCCAGCAGTTCGGGACACCGTAAGCAGTATTTT. Protein sequence: CASSSGHRKQYF. The chain combines TRBV27 with TRBJ2-3, with D maybe TRBD1 (6 bases). CDR3 length: 12 residues. Germline V lookup: CDR1 MNHEY, CDR2 SMNVEV (reference sequence). The V gene lost 4 bases and the J gene lost 11 bases, with 13 bases spanning the gap.

A note on this clonotype: A much larger clone lies a single base off, so this may be a read error. The chain couples TRBV6-5 to TRBJ2-3; 7 bases map to TRBD2. V was pared by 2 bases and J by 2 bases, with 7 bases of the junction left unmatched. Germline V CDR1 and CDR2: MNHEY, SVGAGI. This CDR3 has 16 amino acids. CDR3 protein: CASSYGRGSFTDTQYF. CDR3 bases: TGTGCCAGCAGTTACGGCCGCGGGAGCTTCACAGATACGCAGTATTTT.

This clonotype was counted ten times or more. The rearrangement uses TRBV29-1 and TRBJ2-7; TRBD1 matches at 8 bases. The CDR3 is 14 residues long. The germline gives CDR1 SQVTM, CDR2 ANQGSEA. The V gene end was trimmed by 0 bases and the J gene end by 4 bases; junction bases not matched to a gene: 5. In nucleotides, the CDR3 is TGCAGCGTTGAAGATAGCAGGGGGCCGTACGAGCAGTACTTC. Translating it yields CSVEDSRGPYEQYF.

The CDR3 is CASSPRDTWGTEAFF. CDR3 nucleotides: TGTGCCAGCTCACCAAGGGACACTTGGGGGACTGAAGCTTTCTTT. The chain has TRBV18 and TRBJ1-1; TRBD1 might be the D (6 bases). The CDR3 is 15 residues long. The V end lost 2 bases, the J end lost 5 bases, and 15 bases lay between the germline ends. Germline values: CDR1 KGHSH, CDR2 LQKENI.